Listed here is a single T cell receptor (beta chain). The entry originates in a study of long-term antiretroviral therapy in people with HIV. An immunoSEQ assay, version v3.0, was performed at survey level. The data were produced by immunoSEQ multiplex PCR, yet TCRdb's version contains in-frame clones alone and is incomplete. The table has under 35,000 clones, 85% to 95% seen once. This receptor was taken from a woman in her forties or fifties with HIV. Source: unsorted PBMCs, taken 5 to 5.5 years after starting antiretroviral therapy.

The CDR3 protein is CASSLTGWNEKLFF. In nucleotides, the CDR3 is TGTGCCAGTAGCCTGACAGGGTGGAATGAAAAACTGTTTTTT. This sequence joins TRBV19 and TRBJ1-4, with 7 bases fitting TRBD1. Germline CDR1 LNHDA, CDR2 SQIVND (reference sequence). This CDR3 is 14 amino acids long. V trimming: 6 bases; J trimming: 5 bases; junction bases outside the gene matches: 6.